This T cell receptor (beta chain) is drawn from a study of CD8 T cells in Susac syndrome. Study summary: Clinically active disease was present in about 6 of the sequenced Susac syndrome patients. About eight of these patients were in remission. Treatment at blood withdrawal was none, corticosteroids, or intravenous immunoglobulin alone in Susac syndrome patients.

Purification of the CD8+ and CD4+ T cells relied on negative isolation, and TEMRA cells underwent FACS enrichment. This CDR3 is 15 amino acids long. V dropped 5 bases and J dropped 7 bases, with 18 bases sitting between them. Germline CDR1 is SGHAT and CDR2 is FQDESV (reference sequence). Random hexamers were used to reverse transcribe an amount of about 0.45 to 1 ug RNA. TCRdb reprocessed the immunoSEQ multiplex PCR reads via MiXCR and lists one record per CDR3 protein. The repertoire holds 74,000 or so distinct CDR3 sequences, with about 93% as singletons. The origin of this receptor is a human donor with Susac syndrome. The genes are TRBV11-1 and TRBJ2-1; the D gene is possibly TRBD2 (6 bases). The sample comprised CD4+ T cells from PBMCs. For the CDR3, the DNA is TGTGCCAGCAGCCATACACTCGGGAGAGGAAATGAGCAGTTCTTC. This encodes CASSHTLGRGNEQFF.